This T cell receptor beta chain comes out of a study of CD8+ T cells in alopecia areata. cDNA serving as the sequencing template came from extracted, reverse transcribed RNA. Clones were sequenced by immunoSEQ multiplex PCR, and TCRdb holds only the in-frame ones, with some missing. The sample carries some 82,000 clones, roughly 47% recorded once. With V trimmed by 4 bases and J by 3 bases, 4 bases remained unmatched. Germline V CDR1 and CDR2: SQVTM, ANQGSEA. The CDR3 runs to 14 residues. This clone is a singleton in its sample. This TCR derives from a human donor with alopecia areata. The sequencing input was NKG2D-high CD8+ T cells sorted from blood. The chain links TRBV29-1 to TRBJ1-3, with 9 bases fitting TRBD1. The CDR3 here is CSVAQGAYGNTIYF. CDR3 in DNA: TGCAGCGTTGCACAGGGGGCATATGGAAACACCATATATTTT. The full variable domain, rest sourced from reference TRBV29-1 and TRBJ1-3, is SAVISQKPSRDICQRGTSLTIQCQVDSQVTMMFWYRQQPGQSLTLIATANQGSEATYESGFVIDKFPISRPNLTFSTLTVSNMSPEDSSIYLCSVAQGAYGNTIYFGEGSWLTVV.